The next 18 T cell receptor beta chains were all read from a single sample in a study of glioma-infiltrating T cells after dendritic cell vaccination. Time point meaning: after dendritic cell vaccination, including at tumor progression/relapse. Only in-frame clones appear in the TCRdb table, and some are missing; sequencing was by immunoSEQ multiplex PCR. The table lists 100,000 or so clones, 90% of them singletons, with over 2.5% in the top ten. This specimen was blood, taken after dendritic cell vaccination. These receptors were collected from a human donor with glioblastoma.

This chain links TRBV19 with TRBJ1-4; 9 bases are a match to TRBD1. The V gene's germline CDR1 is LNHDA and CDR2 SQIVND (reference sequence). V gave up 1 base and J gave up 8 bases; unmatched junction bases: 2. The CDR3 covers 14 residues. The CDR3 DNA is TGTGCCAGTAGTATAGTTGACAGGGGGGAAAAACTGTTTTTT. Translation: CASSIVDRGEKLFF.

The V gene is TRBV15, the J gene TRBJ1-5; D not resolved. The CDR3 is made up of 14 amino acids. Germline V gene sequence: CDR1 LNHNV, CDR2 YYDKDF (reference sequence). V gave up 1 base and J gave up 4 bases, with 8 bases separating them. This CDR3 is CATSRGAANQPQHF. CDR3 DNA sequence: TGTGCCACCAGCAGAGGGGCTGCGAATCAGCCCCAGCATTTT. Filled out from reference TRBV15 and TRBJ1-5, the complete variable domain reads DAMVIQNPRYQVTQFGKPVTLSCSQTLNHNVMYWYQQKSSQAPKLLFHYYDKDFNNEADTPDNFQSRRPNTSFCFLDIRSPGLGDTAMYLCATSRGAANQPQHFGDGTRLSIL.

Here the CDR3 reads CAISADYEQYF. The CDR3 nucleotides are TGTGCCATCAGCGCAGACTACGAGCAGTACTTC. The rearrangement uses TRBV10-3 and TRBJ2-7; D gene unclear. V was cut by 6 bases and J by 3 bases, with 6 bases left in between. The V gene's germline CDR1 is ENHRY and CDR2 SYGVKD. The CDR3 runs to 11 residues.

This clone was recorded once. The chain employs TRBV5-1 and TRBJ1-3; 10 bases line up with TRBD1. V was clipped by 4 bases and J by 4 bases; unmatched bases: 5. CDR3 length: 15 residues. CDR1 and CDR2 (germline): SGHRS, YFSETQ. The CDR3 loop reads CASSRDRGQGNTIYF. The CDR3 coding sequence is TGCGCCAGCAGCCGCGACAGGGGGCAGGGAAACACCATATATTTT. Full variable domain (remainder filled in from reference TRBV5-1 and TRBJ1-3): KAGVTQTPRYLIKTRGQQVTLSCSPISGHRSVSWYQQTPGQGLQFLFEYFSETQRNKGNFPGRFSGRQFSNSRSEMNVSTLELGDSALYLCASSRDRGQGNTIYFGEGSWLTVV.

This chain connects TRBV11-3 to TRBJ1-1, with a weak D call TRBD1 (5 bases). The germline CDR1 and CDR2 sequences are SGHNT and YENEEA. The V gene lost 3 bases and the J gene lost 4 bases, with 9 bases spanning the gap. The CDR3 is 13 residues long. The CDR3 nucleotides are TGTGCCAGCAGCTTCTCCACAGGCACTGAAGCTTTCTTT. It translates to CASSFSTGTEAFF.

The chain uses TRBV2 and TRBJ2-2; perhaps TRBD1 as D (6 bases). The CDR3 is 14 residues long. Germline V gene data show CDR1 as SNHLY and CDR2 as FYNNEI. Trimming pared 7 bases from V and 2 bases from J, leaving 11 bases between. CDR3 nucleotides: TGTGCCAGCACAGGGGCGGATAACACCGGGGAGCTGTTTTTT. The encoded protein is CASTGADNTGELFF.

The V and J genes are TRBV10-1 and TRBJ2-4; possibly TRBD2 for D (8 bases). The V end lost 7 bases, the J end lost 5 bases, and 39 bases lay between the germline ends. The CDR3 spans 22 residues. From germline, CDR1 is WNHNN and CDR2 SYGVQD (reference sequence). The CDR3 DNA reads as TGCGCCAGCACCGGACTGGGCAGGGGGGCTAGCGGGTTATCCACTGGGGAAAACATTCAGTACTTC. Translated, it gives CASTGLGRGASGLSTGENIQYF.

V gene TRBV5-1 combines with J gene TRBJ2-1; 8 nucleotides match TRBD1. CDR1 is SGHRS, CDR2 YFSETQ, per germline. There are 16 residues in the CDR3. V was pared by 4 bases and J by 0 bases, with 6 bases of the junction left unmatched. CDR3 loop: CASSRTGPSSYNEQFF. The CDR3 region has the DNA TGCGCCAGCAGCAGGACAGGGCCGAGCTCCTACAATGAGCAGTTCTTC.

The rearrangement links TRBV6-5 to TRBJ2-5; no clear D. V gave up 6 bases and J gave up 4 bases, with 9 bases separating them. CDR3 length: 12 amino acids. CDR1 is MNHEY, CDR2 SVGAGI, per germline. The CDR3 region is CASRESTETQYF. In DNA form, the CDR3 reads TGTGCCAGCAGGGAGAGCACAGAGACCCAGTACTTC.

The chain joins TRBV28 to TRBJ2-5; the match to TRBD2 covers 13 bases. Per the germline V gene, CDR1 is MDHEN and CDR2 is SYDVKM. Trimming at V came to 10 bases and at J to 2 bases, leaving 10 bases not matched to a gene. This CDR3 is 16 amino acids long. Here the CDR3 reads CAISVGTSGVQETQYF. CDR3 in DNA: TGTGCCATATCGGTCGGGACTAGCGGGGTACAAGAGACCCAGTACTTC.

The V and J genes are TRBV10-1 and TRBJ2-7, with 10 bases lining up with TRBD2. V lost 0 bases, J lost 6 bases, and 5 bases stayed unmatched. The CDR3 has 15 residues. The V gene's germline CDR1 is WNHNN and CDR2 SYGVQD (reference sequence). This CDR3 is CASSESLAGVSEQYF. CDR3 nucleotide sequence: TGCGCCAGCAGTGAGTCCCTAGCGGGAGTGAGCGAGCAGTACTTC.

This chain links TRBV2 with TRBJ2-1; the match to TRBD2 covers 14 bases. Looked up from germline, CDR1 is SNHLY and CDR2 is FYNNEI. The V and J ends lost 10 bases and 9 bases, in that order; junction bases with no gene match: 8. This CDR3 contains 14 residues. CDR3 in DNA: TGTGCCACCCAAGAAGGGACTAGCGGGGGTGAGCAGTTCTTC. Its protein is CATQEGTSGGEQFF.

On this clone: The junction does not match germline at one end; this may be a read error. In the same sample, other DNA sequences code for this CDR3. The chain links TRBV2 to TRBJ1-6; 7 bases match TRBD1. The CDR3 spans 14 residues. CDR1 and CDR2 (germline): SNHLY, FYNNEI. As DNA, the CDR3 is TGTGCCAGCACTAGCAGGGGGGTAAATTCCCCCCTCCACTTT. Translated: CASTSRGVNSPLHF.

This chain uses TRBV11-3 with TRBJ2-5, with a possible D match to TRBD2 (6 bases). The CDR3 totals 12 residues. Trimming took off 6 bases at V and 13 bases at J, with 18 bases between the two ends. CDR1 and CDR2 from the germline V gene are SGHNT and YENEEA. CDR3 residues: CASSSGSGLLYF. The DNA for the CDR3 is TGTGCCAGCAGTTCTGGGTCAGGACTATTGTACTTC.

This chain uses TRBV5-4 with TRBJ1-2, with TRBD1 identical over 7 bases. The V segment lost 4 bases and the J segment 2 bases; nucleotides outside the gene matches: 5. Germline-derived CDR1 and CDR2 are SGHNT and YYREEE (reference sequence). This CDR3 has 14 amino acids. CDR3 coding DNA: TGTGCCAGCAGCCTTAAGGGACAGAACTATGGCTACACCTTC. This codes for CASSLKGQNYGYTF.

The chain employs TRBV14 and TRBJ2-3; 11 bases match TRBD2. The germline V gene has CDR1 SGHDN and CDR2 FVKESK. The CDR3 covers 16 residues. V shed 2 bases, J shed 6 bases, and the junction held 7 bases outside the gene matches. CDR3 nucleotide sequence: TGTGCCAGCAGCCAAAGGAGACTAGCGGGACTGGATACGCAGTATTTT. As protein: CASSQRRLAGLDTQYF.

The chain recombines TRBV6-5 with TRBJ1-1; 8 bases are shared with TRBD1. CDR1 is MNHEY, CDR2 SVGAGI, per germline. The V segment lost 4 bases and the J segment 7 bases; nucleotides outside the gene matches: 5. This CDR3 has 13 amino acids. The CDR3 protein is CASSFPGTGEAFF. The CDR3 DNA reads TGTGCCAGCAGTTTCCCCGGGACAGGTGAAGCTTTCTTT.

This clone was counted only a few times. The rearrangement links TRBV9 to TRBJ2-5; 8 nucleotides line up with TRBD2. The CDR3 extends over 15 amino acids. V dropped 5 bases and J dropped 0; count of bases not matched to a gene: 6. From germline, CDR1 is SGDLS and CDR2 YYNGEE. The CDR3 is CASSISGTYQETQYF. Written as DNA, the CDR3 is TGTGCCAGCAGTATTAGCGGGACCTACCAAGAGACCCAGTACTTC.